A selection of T cell receptor beta chains follows, all from one sample in a study of control samples from healthy donors and cancer patients. The data were produced by immunoSEQ multiplex PCR, yet TCRdb's version contains in-frame clones alone and is incomplete. The sample holds roughly 86,000 clones, about 92% seen once. Sequenced: blood. These receptors all come from a woman aged 25-40 years in good health. Each CDR3 is given with its conserved first and last residue. The D gene is left open where the match is weak. Clone size, where shown, is once, few, many, or a class for clones that have expanded.

j_call clone_size v_call d_call cdr3_nt cdr3_aa
TRBJ2-7 NA TRBV5-1 TRBD2 TGCGCCAGCAGCGGGGCGGGGGGGCGAACATACTTC CASSGAGGRTYF
TRBJ2-1 NA TRBV5-1 TRBD2 TGCGCCAGTCAAACTAGCGGCTCCTACAATGAGCAGTTCTTC CASQTSGSYNEQFF
TRBJ2-5 NA TRBV19 TRBD1 TGTGCCAGTAGTGCGACAGGGGCGGTCGGGAAAGAGACCCAGTACTTC CASSATGAVGKETQYF
TRBJ1-4 NA TRBV5-1 NA TGCGCCAGCAGCCCTGGACGGAGCGCAACTAATGAAAAACTGTTTTTT CASSPGRSATNEKLFF
TRBJ2-1 NA TRBV10-3 NA TGTGCCATCATTGAGGAACAGGGCATTGAGCAGTTCTTC CAIIEEQGIEQFF
TRBJ1-5 NA TRBV10-3 NA TGTGCCATCAGTGGAGAGGTGAATCAGCCCCAGCATTTT CAISGEVNQPQHF
TRBJ1-2 NA TRBV28 NA TGTGCCAGCAGTTCGGGGCAGACAGTCTATGGCTACACCTTC CASSSGQTVYGYTF
TRBJ1-1 NA TRBV4-2 TRBD1 TGTGCCAGCAACCAGGGACAGGGGAACACTGAAGCTTTCTTT CASNQGQGNTEAFF
TRBJ1-1 NA TRBV18 TRBD1 TGTGCCAGCTCACCAGCTGACAGGGGTACTGAAGCTTTCTTT CASSPADRGTEAFF
TRBJ1-1 NA TRBV18 NA TGTGCCAGCTCACCAGGGTTGGGGGGCATGAACACTGAAGCTTTCTTT CASSPGLGGMNTEAFF
TRBJ1-2 NA TRBV2 NA TGTGCCAGCGGTCTCGACGGCCCCTCTAACTATGGCTACACCTTC CASGLDGPSNYGYTF
TRBJ2-7 NA TRBV11-3 NA TGTGCCAGCAGCTTAGAGGTGAGCGAGCAGTACTTC CASSLEVSEQYF
TRBJ2-7 NA TRBV29-1 TRBD2 TGCAGCGTTTCCTTAGAGGCGGGAGGGGGTCACGAGCAGTACTTC CSVSLEAGGGHEQYF
TRBJ2-7 NA TRBV5-1 NA TGCGCCAGCAGCTTGGCCGGCCAGGCAGCCTCCGAGCAGTACTTC CASSLAGQAASEQYF
TRBJ1-5 NA TRBV5-1 TRBD1 TGCGCCAGCAGCTTGGGACAGGGGGCCAATCAGCCCCAGCATTTT CASSLGQGANQPQHF
TRBJ2-5 NA TRBV13 NA TGTGCCAGCAGCTTATCTGAGGTCCAAGAGACCCAGTACTTC CASSLSEVQETQYF
TRBJ2-3 NA TRBV3-1/TRBV3-2 NA TGTGCCAGCAGCCAAGCGGCAGGCACAGATACGCAGTATTTT CASSQAAGTDTQYF
TRBJ2-3 NA TRBV12-3/TRBV12-4 NA TGTGCCAGCAGTTTCCCAGATACTAGTCCCCAGTATTTT CASSFPDTSPQYF
TRBJ2-1 NA TRBV9 NA TGTGCCAGCAGCGTAGGTATAGGCCTTACTTCCTACAATGAGCAGTTCTTC CASSVGIGLTSYNEQFF
TRBJ1-1 NA TRBV6-5 NA TGTGCCAGCAGTTACTCGAGGGAGGACACTGAAGCTTTCTTT CASSYSREDTEAFF
TRBJ1-1 NA TRBV30 NA TGTGCCTGGACAAGGGGCCCGAACACTGAAGCTTTCTTT CAWTRGPNTEAFF
TRBJ2-5 NA TRBV24-1 NA TGTGCCACCAGTGACCCCACAGGAGGCCAAGAGACCCAGTACTTC CATSDPTGGQETQYF
TRBJ1-1 NA TRBV29-1 NA TGCAGCGTTGGCGATGGGCAAGCTGAAGCTTTCTTT CSVGDGQAEAFF
TRBJ1-5 few TRBV28 TRBD1 TGTGCCAGCAGTTCGGACAGGTGGGACCGGCATCAGCCCCAGCATTTT CASSSDRWDRHQPQHF
TRBJ1-1 NA TRBV12-5 NA TGTGCTAGTGGTCTAGGGGTCTTAACTGAAGCTTTCTTT CASGLGVLTEAFF
TRBJ1-2 NA TRBV10-3 TRBD1 TGTGCCATCAGCGGACAGGGGGCGGGCTATGGCTACACCTTC CAISGQGAGYGYTF
TRBJ1-4 NA TRBV28 NA TGTGCCAGCAGCCCTAACCGGGGCGTAAATGAAAAACTGTTTTTT CASSPNRGVNEKLFF
TRBJ1-5 NA TRBV30 TRBD1 TGTGCCTGGAATGACAGGGTCAATCAGCCCCAGCATTTT CAWNDRVNQPQHF
TRBJ1-2 NA TRBV27 TRBD1 TGTGCCAGCAGTTTGGACAGGGCTAACTATGGCTACACCTTC CASSLDRANYGYTF
TRBJ2-1 NA TRBV21-1 NA TGTGCCAGCAGCAAAGGACTAGACAATGAGCAGTTCTTC CASSKGLDNEQFF
TRBJ2-5 NA TRBV27 NA TGTGCCAGCAGTCCCAGGTGGGGGGAGACCCAGTACTTC CASSPRWGETQYF
TRBJ1-1 NA TRBV6-4 NA TGTGCCAGCAGTGCCCTCAGGGGCACTGAAGCTTTCTTT CASSALRGTEAFF
TRBJ2-3 NA TRBV5-1 NA TGCGCCAGCAGCCCGTTCACAGATACGCAGTATTTT CASSPFTDTQYF
TRBJ2-1 NA TRBV19 TRBD2 TGTGCCAGTAAGAGCGGGAGTTCCTACAATGAGCAGTTCTTC CASKSGSSYNEQFF
TRBJ2-1 once TRBV5-1 TRBD2 TGCGCCAGCAGCGGACCTAGCGGGGGGGACTACAATGAGCAGTTCTTC CASSGPSGGDYNEQFF
TRBJ2-7 NA TRBV3-1/TRBV3-2 NA TGTGCCAGCAGCCAAGGCCGGGGGCGACCCCAGTACTTC CASSQGRGRPQYF